These 9 T cell receptor beta chains came from one sample sequenced in a study of neoadjuvant anti-PD-1 for oral cavity cancer. Profiled with immunoSEQ multiplex PCR; TCRdb holds only in-frame clones, not every one. There are over 13,000 clones in the sample; about three quarters occur only once, and about 3% lies in the top ten. Described time point: after neoadjuvant nivolumab, at surgical resection. Here the sequenced sample was PBMCs, taken after nivolumab (anti-PD-1) treatment. These receptors were taken from a person aged 35 to 85 with oral cavity squamous cell carcinoma.

The chain recombines TRBV27 with TRBJ2-1, with 12 bases that match TRBD1. The CDR3 extends over 15 amino acids. Germline V lookup: CDR1 MNHEY, CDR2 SMNVEV (reference sequence). V lost 5 bases to trimming and J lost 6 bases; unmatched junction nucleotides: 5. The DNA for the CDR3 is TGTGCCAGCAGTCTTCCGGGACAGGGGGCCAATGAGCAGTTCTTC. Its protein product is CASSLPGQGANEQFF.

This clone has just one count. This chain connects TRBV5-1 to TRBJ2-1; D gene ambiguous. Per germline, CDR1 SGHRS and CDR2 YFSETQ. V lost 4 bases to trimming and J lost 8 bases, with 13 bases between them. The CDR3 covers 13 residues. Here the CDR3 DNA reads TGCGCCAGCAGCCCACTCCCCCGGCATGAGCAGTTCTTC. Protein: CASSPLPRHEQFF.

This clone was seen a few times. The chain links TRBV7-8 to TRBJ1-2, with a tentative D call TRBD1 (6 bases). Looked up from germline, CDR1 is SGHVS and CDR2 is FQNEAQ. The CDR3 length is 15 residues. Trimming took 1 base from V and 10 from J, leaving 19 bases between them. The CDR3 DNA sequence: TGTGCCAGCAGCTTAGGTCCTATGGGGGGCGCGGACTACACCTTC. It yields the protein CASSLGPMGGADYTF. Looking up the rest from reference TRBV7-8 and TRBJ1-2 gives the full variable domain: GAGVSQSPRYKVAKRGQDVALRCDPISGHVSLFWYQQALGQGPEFLTYFQNEAQLDKSGLPSDRFFAERPEGSVSTLKIQRTQQEDSAVYLCASSLGPMGGADYTFGSGTRLTVV.

This chain connects TRBV6-5 to TRBJ2-6; D is undetermined. Germline V gene lookup returns CDR1 MNHEY and CDR2 SVGAGI. V gave up 7 bases and J gave up 0 bases, with 10 bases separating them. CDR3 size: 15 residues. CDR3 protein: CASKVATSGANVLTF. The CDR3, as DNA: TGTGCCAGCAAGGTGGCAACCTCTGGGGCCAACGTCCTGACTTTC.

Only a few counts were recorded for this clone. The CDR3 DNA follows: TGTGCCAGCAGGCTCGATTCACCTAGCGGGAGAAACGAGCAGTACTTC. Translating gives CASRLDSPSGRNEQYF. The J gene is TRBJ2-7, the V gene TRBV11-2, with TRBD2 identical over 10 bases. This CDR3 is built from 16 residues. V gave up 6 bases and J gave up 5 bases; unmatched junction bases: 13. Germline CDR1 SGHAT, CDR2 FQNNGV.

The chain combines TRBV2 with TRBJ2-7, with 7 nucleotides matching TRBD2. The CDR3 contains 14 residues. CDR1 and CDR2 from the germline V gene are SNHLY and FYNNEI. The ends lost 6 bases at V and 4 bases at J; junction bases unmatched: 9. This chain's CDR3 is CASSLGLVTYEQYF. The CDR3 region has the DNA TGTGCCAGCAGCCTAGGACTAGTTACTTACGAGCAGTACTTC.

This clone was counted between two and nine times. The chain uses TRBV28 and TRBJ1-5, with a possible D match to TRBD1 (5 bases). V was trimmed by 8 bases and J by 0 bases, leaving 8 bases between them. Germline V gives CDR1 MDHEN, CDR2 SYDVKM. The CDR3 contains 13 residues. The CDR3 nucleotides are TGTGCCAGCGGGGACGGTAGCAATCAGCCCCAGCATTTT. Amino acids: CASGDGSNQPQHF.

This chain joins TRBV2 and TRBJ1-1, with D uncertain. The CDR3 sequence is 13 residues long. Germline assignment: CDR1 SNHLY and CDR2 FYNNEI. Trimming cost V 4 bases and J 5 bases, with 11 bases left between them. This CDR3 reads CASSGGDGTEAFF. Here the CDR3 DNA reads TGTGCCAGCAGTGGAGGTGATGGGACTGAAGCTTTCTTT.

This chain uses TRBV19 with TRBJ1-5; 10 nucleotides align to TRBD1. There are 13 residues in the CDR3. With V trimmed by 11 bases and J by 7 bases, 8 bases remained unmatched. Germline V lookup: CDR1 LNHDA, CDR2 SQIVND (reference sequence). The CDR3 region is CASLGQGEQPQHF. In DNA form, the CDR3 reads TGTGCCTCCTTAGGACAGGGGGAACAGCCCCAGCATTTT.